Each of the 30 T cell receptor beta chains below was sequenced from the same sample in a study of glioma-infiltrating T cells. Amplification of TCR alpha and beta CDR3 regions from RNA used iRepertoire nested multiplex PCR. MiXCR was run by TCRdb on the multiplex PCR reads, yielding one entry per CDR3 protein. The profile shows 100,000 to 150,000 distinct CDR3 sequences, more than 20% of them singletons. Sequenced input: glioma tissue, nonneoplastic brain tissue, or PBMCs (not recorded which). The receptors come from a human donor with low-grade glioma or glioblastoma, undergoing nonglioma brain surgery, or in good health (not recorded which).

This clonotype was seen a few times. Here the CDR3 reads CASSPESRQGRDEQYF. DNA of the CDR3: TGTGCCAGCAGCCCAGAATCAAGACAGGGGAGGGACGAGCAGTACTTC. The V call is TRBV5-4, the J call TRBJ2-7; a weak D match, TRBD1 (8 bases). This CDR3 is 16 amino acids long. Trimming removed 4 bases at V and 5 bases at J, with 22 bases between. CDR1 SGHNT and CDR2 YYREEE come from the germline V gene (reference sequence).

This clonotype occurred a few times. The chain couples TRBV7-2 to TRBJ1-3; D is uncertain. The CDR3 extends over 16 amino acids. Between the trimmed V and J ends, which lost 5 bases and 0 bases, there was a span of 14 bases. CDR1 and CDR2 from the germline V gene are SGHTA and FQGNSA. CDR3 in amino acids: CASSTFGVLSGNTIYF. The CDR3 nucleotides are TGTGCCAGCAGCACCTTCGGGGTGCTCTCTGGAAACACCATATATTTT. Supplemented by reference TRBV7-2 and TRBJ1-3, the full variable domain reads GAGVSQSPSNKVTEKGKDVELRCDPISGHTALYWYRQSLGQGLEFLIYFQGNSAPDKSGLPSDRFSAERTGGSVSTLTIQRTQQEDSAVYLCASSTFGVLSGNTIYFGEGSWLTVV.

This clonotype occurred once. J is TRBJ2-4 and V is TRBV30; possibly TRBD1 or TRBD2 for D (5 bases each). Germline CDR1 reads GTSNPN; CDR2 reads SVGIG (reference sequence). The CDR3 consists of 15 residues. V was cut by 3 bases and J by 1 base, with 13 bases left in between. In nucleotides, the CDR3 is TGTGCCTGGAGCGGGGCCGGTGGGGCCAAAAACATTCAGTACTTC. This encodes CAWSGAGGAKNIQYF.

Notes on this clonotype: At one end the junction does not follow the germline gene, possibly because of a read error. The chain recombines TRBV6-1 with TRBJ2-2, with D possibly TRBD2 on 6 matching bases. Germline values: CDR1 MNHNS, CDR2 SASEGT. The CDR3 spans 14 residues. The CDR3 DNA reads as TGTGCCAGCAGTCCCCCCAAGAACACCGGGGGGCTGTTTTTT. Translating it yields CASSPPKNTGGLFF.

This clonotype was detected many times. The rearrangement links TRBV19 to TRBJ2-3, with 10 bases fitting TRBD2. The CDR3 totals 16 residues. Per germline, CDR1 LNHDA and CDR2 SQIVND (reference sequence). V shed 3 bases and J 8 bases; nucleotides not matched to a gene: 11. The CDR3 DNA reads TGTGCCAGTAGTATTTCATCTAGCGGGGGCCTGTCTACGCAGTATTTT. It encodes CASSISSSGGLSTQYF.

This clonotype was detected many times. This sequence joins TRBV20-1 and TRBJ1-2; D is perhaps TRBD1 (5 bases). Germline V gene sequence: CDR1 DFQATT, CDR2 SNEGSKA (reference sequence). Trimming took 1 base from V and 1 from J, leaving 13 bases between them. The CDR3 length is 15 residues. CDR3 sequence: CSARGRGRGNYGYTF. CDR3 in DNA: TGCAGTGCTAGAGGACGGGGAAGGGGTAACTATGGCTACACCTTC.

The chain employs TRBV12-3 or TRBV12-4 and TRBJ2-1, with TRBD2 matching over 7 bases. The CDR3 totals 16 residues. V lost 6 bases to trimming and J lost 4 bases; unmatched junction nucleotides: 12. In DNA, the CDR3 is TGTGCCAGCAGCCTTAGCAGGCAGGGAGGGTACAATGAGCAGTTCTTC. It translates to CASSLSRQGGYNEQFF.

In this sample, this clonotype turned up many times. The chain employs TRBV7-2 and TRBJ2-7, with 13 bases fitting TRBD2. V shed 3 bases and J 2 bases; nucleotides not matched to a gene: 7. Germline V gene lookup returns CDR1 SGHTA and CDR2 FQGNSA. This CDR3 contains 17 residues. The CDR3 protein is CASSFKLAGGPPYEQYF. CDR3 sequence (DNA): TGTGCCAGCAGCTTCAAACTAGCGGGAGGGCCCCCCTACGAGCAGTACTTC.

This clonotype was counted ten times or more. This sequence joins TRBV7-2 and TRBJ2-5, with TRBD2 matching 12 bases. Trimming cost V 1 base and J 4 bases; bases outside gene matches: 4. This CDR3 comprises 16 residues. CDR1 and CDR2 from the germline V gene are SGHTA and FQGNSA. CDR3 sequence (DNA): TGTGCCAGCAGCTTAGGGGCTAGCGGGAGGGGAGAGACCCAGTACTTC. This codes for CASSLGASGRGETQYF.

At least ten counts were recorded for this clonotype. The J gene is TRBJ2-5, the V gene TRBV6-1; 8 bases line up with TRBD1. CDR1 and CDR2 (germline): MNHNS, SASEGT. The CDR3 has 14 amino acids. Trimming at V came to 5 bases and at J to 3 bases, leaving 5 bases not matched to a gene. Written as DNA, the CDR3 is TGTGCCAGCAGTTGGGACAGGAGAGAAGAGACCCAGTACTTC. Translated: CASSWDRREETQYF.

This clonotype turned up a few times. The chain is built from TRBV9 and TRBJ2-6; 7 nucleotides align to TRBD2. Trimming at V came to 7 bases and at J to 5 bases, leaving 18 bases not matched to a gene. The CDR3 sequence is 18 residues long. The germline CDR1 and CDR2 sequences are SGDLS and YYNGEE. The CDR3 sequence: CASDGALRPGGRANVLTF. In nucleotides, the CDR3 is TGTGCCAGCGACGGGGCCTTAAGGCCGGGAGGTCGGGCCAACGTCCTGACTTTC.

In this sample, this clonotype turned up once. A much larger clone differs from this one at a single base, so this may be a read error. V and J are TRBV4-1 and TRBJ2-6; TRBD1 agrees at 11 bases. The CDR3 runs 18 residues. Germline CDR1 reads MGHRA; CDR2 reads YSYEKL. CDR3: CASSPGQGANLGVNVLTF. In DNA, the CDR3 is TGCGCCAGCAGCCCCGGACAGGGGGCGAATCTTGGGGTCAACGTCCTGACTTTC.

Points on this clonotype: One base away lies a much larger clone, so this may be a sequencing read error. CDR3 bases: TGTGCCAGCATCCCAAGACAGAAACAAGAGGCCCAGTACTTC. It specifies CASIPRQKQEAQYF. V gene TRBV2 combines with J gene TRBJ2-5; the D gene is possibly TRBD1 (5 bases). CDR3 length equals 14 residues. Per germline, CDR1 SNHLY and CDR2 FYNNEI. Looking up the rest from reference TRBV2 and TRBJ2-5 gives the full variable domain: EPEVTQTPSHQVTQMGQEVILRCVPISNHLYFYWYRQILGQKVEFLVSFYNNEISEKSEIFDDQFSVERPDGSNFTLKIRSTKLEDSAMYFCASIPRQKQEAQYFGPGTRLLVL.

This clonotype occurred many times. V usage is TRBV2 and J usage is TRBJ1-5; TRBD1 is a possible D gene (5 bases). Looked up from germline, CDR1 is SNHLY and CDR2 is FYNNEI. V lost 6 bases and J 0 bases, leaving 12 bases between the germline ends. The CDR3 length is 15 residues. The CDR3 loop is CASRERQTSNQPQHF. The CDR3 DNA is TGTGCCAGCAGGGAAAGACAGACTAGCAATCAGCCCCAGCATTTT.

This clonotype was recorded once. One end of the junction is discordant with germline, which a read error may explain. V usage is TRBV7-8 and J usage is TRBJ1-6; 9 nucleotides align to TRBD1. Germline CDR1 SGHVS, CDR2 FQNEAQ. This CDR3 is built from 16 residues. The CDR3 protein is CASSLHRDRVNSPPHF. CDR3 coding DNA: TGTGCCAGCAGCTTACACCGGGACAGGGTCAATTCACCCCCCCACTTT.

This clonotype was found a few times. This may be a read error, as it is one base from a much larger clone. The J gene is TRBJ2-7, the V gene TRBV20-1; D perhaps matches TRBD2 (6 bases). Germline CDR1 and CDR2: DFQATT and SNEGSKA (reference sequence). Trimming left V 3 bases short and J 9 bases short, with 18 bases between. This CDR3 has 13 residues. CDR3 sequence reads: CSASSVTGSGQYF. DNA of the CDR3: TGCAGTGCTAGCTCGGTCACCGGGAGTGGGCAGTACTTC.

This clonotype came up many times. This rearrangement joins TRBV6-1 to TRBJ1-1, with D unresolved. CDR3 length: 14 amino acids. CDR1 and CDR2 (germline): MNHNS, SASEGT. V lost 2 bases to trimming and J lost 4 bases, with 11 bases between them. DNA of the CDR3: TGTGCCAGCAGTGAAACACTCAGGAGCACTGAAGCTTTCTTT. Amino acid sequence: CASSETLRSTEAFF.

This chain joins TRBV19 and TRBJ1-5; D is ambiguous. The CDR3 is 15 amino acids. Germline V gene lookup returns CDR1 LNHDA and CDR2 SQIVND (reference sequence). With 5 bases removed from V and 2 bases from J, the gap between germline ends came to 13 bases. CDR3 DNA: TGTGCCAGTAGTTTCTCGTGCCAGGGCAATCAGCCCCAGCATTTT. Its protein product is CASSFSCQGNQPQHF. Together with reference TRBV19 and TRBJ1-5, the CDR3 gives the full variable domain: DGGITQSPKYLFRKEGQNVTLSCEQNLNHDAMYWYRQDPGQGLRLIYYSQIVNDFQKGDIAEGYSVSREKKESFPLTVTSAQKNPTAFYLCASSFSCQGNQPQHFGDGTRLSIL.

Comments on this clonotype: Since a much larger clone is just one base distant, this may be a read error. This chain links TRBV12-3 or TRBV12-4 with TRBJ2-1, with D possibly TRBD2 on 6 matching bases. V lost 3 bases, J lost 0 bases, and 21 bases lay in between. The CDR3 extends over 19 amino acids. As DNA, the CDR3 is TGTGCCAGCAGTTTCGGGAGCGGCTTCATTATAAACTCCTACAATGAGCAGTTCTTC. This codes for CASSFGSGFIINSYNEQFF.

Ten or more counts support this clonotype. V usage is TRBV19 and J usage is TRBJ2-1; D possibly corresponds to TRBD2 (6 bases). Germline V CDR1 and CDR2: LNHDA, SQIVND (reference sequence). CDR3 length: 13 residues. V lost 7 bases, J lost 4 bases, and 11 bases lay in between. In nucleotides, the CDR3 is TGTGCCAGTAACAGCGGGCCGTACAATGAGCAGTTCTTC. Its translation is CASNSGPYNEQFF. Using reference TRBV19 and TRBJ2-1 for the parts outside the CDR3, the full variable domain is DGGITQSPKYLFRKEGQNVTLSCEQNLNHDAMYWYRQDPGQGLRLIYYSQIVNDFQKGDIAEGYSVSREKKESFPLTVTSAQKNPTAFYLCASNSGPYNEQFFGPGTRLTVL.

As to this clonotype: The junction departs from germline at one end; a sequencing error may be responsible. The rearrangement joins TRBV12-3 or TRBV12-4 to TRBJ1-5; D gene ambiguous. The CDR3 loop spans 13 amino acids. The DNA of the CDR3 is TGTGCCCGCCGTTTTGCCCCGCCTCCGCCCCCGCCTTTT. It translates to CARRFAPPPPPPF.

The genes are TRBV5-8 and TRBJ1-4; D gene unclear. The CDR3 length is 12 residues. Trimming took 0 bases from V and 8 from J, leaving 5 bases between them. Germline V gene sequence: CDR1 SGHTS, CDR2 YDEGEE. CDR3 nucleotides: TGTGCCAGCAGCTTGGGCCGGGAAAAACTGTTTTTT. The encoded protein is CASSLGREKLFF.

Worth noting for this clonotype: A much larger clonotype is one base distant, so this may be a read error. No conserved phenylalanine or tryptophan ends this CDR3, so it is likely a read error. The CDR3 region is CAISEGGTYEQYI. The CDR3, as DNA: TGTGCCATCAGTGAGGGTGGGACCTACGAGCAGTACATC. The rearrangement joins TRBV10-3 to TRBJ2-7; no clear D. The CDR3 totals 13 residues. Deletions cut 2 bases from V and 2 bases from J, with 7 bases between. From germline, CDR1 is ENHRY and CDR2 SYGVKD.

Sample share makes this clonotype medium-sized (0.01 to 0.1%). The V and J genes are TRBV6-2 or TRBV6-3 and TRBJ2-1, with 10 bases aligning to TRBD2. CDR3 length: 15 residues. CDR1 and CDR2 (germline): MNHEY, SVGEGT. Germline trimming cut 3 bases from V and 7 bases from J; bases unmatched to any gene: 6. The CDR3 protein is CASSYVETSGNEQFF. The CDR3 nucleotides are TGTGCCAGCAGTTATGTTGAGACTAGCGGGAATGAGCAGTTCTTC.

For this clonotype: A single base separates this from a much larger clone, so it may be a read error. The chain employs TRBV4-2 and TRBJ2-3; D uncertain. The CDR3 sequence is 18 residues long. Trimming shortened V by 2 bases and J by 0 bases, and 18 bases separated the two germline ends. Per germline, CDR1 LGHNA and CDR2 YNFKEQ. Written as DNA, the CDR3 is TGTGCCAGCAGCCAAATTCACCCGGGCCTAACTAGCACAGATACGCAGTATTTT. This sequence encodes CASSQIHPGLTSTDTQYF.

This clonotype was picked up many times. The J gene is TRBJ2-7, the V gene TRBV10-3; 8 bases match TRBD2. The CDR3 spans 14 residues. Germline CDR1 and CDR2: ENHRY and SYGVKD. The V and J ends lost 2 bases and 5 bases, in that order; junction bases with no gene match: 5. The CDR3, as DNA: TGTGCCATCAGTGAGCCGAGCGGGAGAAACGAGCAGTACTTC. This sequence encodes CAISEPSGRNEQYF.

The genes are TRBV12-3 or TRBV12-4 and TRBJ2-5, with 12 bases aligning to TRBD2. Losses at the gene ends were 4 bases for V and 4 bases for J; bases not matched to a gene: 4. The CDR3 extends over 15 amino acids. CDR3 nucleotide sequence: TGTGCCAGCAGTTCGACTAGCGGGAGACTAGAGACCCAGTACTTC. Translated: CASSSTSGRLETQYF.

This clonotype has only a few counts. The chain carries TRBV30 and TRBJ2-7; D possibly corresponds to TRBD2 (6 bases). CDR3 length: 14 residues. Trimming stripped 5 bases from V and 0 bases from J, with 14 bases between. CDR1 and CDR2 (germline): GTSNPN, SVGIG (reference sequence). The CDR3 region has the DNA TGTGCCTGGGGGTCGGGACTGCCCTCCTACGAGCAGTACTTC. It translates to CAWGSGLPSYEQYF.

This clonotype was seen at least ten times. The V and J genes are TRBV10-3 and TRBJ2-1, with 10 bases fitting TRBD1. CDR3 length: 12 residues. After removal of 0 bases from V and 15 bases from J, the junction contained 2 bases not matched to a gene. The germline V gene encodes CDR1 ENHRY and CDR2 SYGVKD. The CDR3 region has the DNA TGTGCCATCAGTGAGTCGGGACAGGGGTGGTTCTTC. Protein sequence: CAISESGQGWFF.

In its sample, this clonotype was seen many times. The gene calls are TRBV10-3 and TRBJ1-2, with TRBD1 as a possible D gene (5 bases). Germline V gene sequence: CDR1 ENHRY, CDR2 SYGVKD. The CDR3 totals 14 residues. Deletions cut 1 base from V and 4 bases from J, with 10 bases between. CDR3 bases: TGTGCCATCAGTGAGTTCGGGGGTCTCTATGGCTACACCTTC. Residues: CAISEFGGLYGYTF.